Detailed here is one T cell receptor beta chain. This specimen comes from a study of CD8+ T cells in alopecia areata. Looking at the study overall: Administration of oral tofacitinib to treated patients was at 5 to 10 mg twice daily.

Germline V lookup: CDR1 MNHNS, CDR2 SASEGT. The CDR3 has 15 amino acids. Trimming shortened V by 0 bases and J by 0 bases, and 8 bases separated the two germline ends. Treatment: oral pan-JAK inhibitor, 5-10 mg twice daily. Following RNA extraction, reverse transcription yielded cDNA that acted as the sequencing template. Measured with immunoSEQ multiplex PCR; TCRdb has only the in-frame clones, and not every one. The profile covers 95,000 to 110,000 clones, with around 86% appearing a single time and 11% taken by the ten largest. Sequences were derived from CD8+ T cells sorted from blood, sampled between weeks 30 and 35, from a patient treated with tofacitinib. This TCR derives from a human donor with alopecia areata. The V and J genes are TRBV6-1 and TRBJ1-2; D perhaps matches TRBD1 (6 bases). This CDR3 reads CASSEAGGTNYGYTF. Written as DNA, the CDR3 is TGTGCCAGCAGTGAAGCGGGGGGCACTAACTATGGCTACACCTTC.